This TCR beta chain was documented in a study of cytomegalovirus exposure and HLA in healthy donors. Study results and limitations: Reports showed the classifier diagnosing cytomegalovirus status with high specificity and sensitivity. TCR beta chains numbering some 160 were designated cytomegalovirus-associated.

Comment on this clone: Its antigen is as yet unknown.

TCRdb's copy holds only in-frame clones and misses some; the assay was immunoSEQ multiplex PCR. The sample holds 75,000 to 90,000 clones, almost 97% seen once. The source of this sequence is a man between 18 and 35 years old in good health and CMV-seropositive. Sequencing used PBMCs.

CDR3 DNA sequence: TGTGCCAGCAGCTTGACAGGGGGTCTCGATACGCAGTATTTT. This codes for CASSLTGGLDTQYF. The rearrangement links TRBV5-4 to TRBJ2-3, with 8 bases aligning to TRBD1. Losses at the gene ends were 1 base for V and 6 bases for J; bases not matched to a gene: 4. Germline V CDR1 and CDR2: SGHNT, YYREEE (reference sequence). The CDR3 covers 14 residues.